This TCR beta chain was identified during a study of blood T cell repertoires in COVID-19. Whole-study context: PBMCs, B-cell-depleted T cells, or T cells provided the cDNA or gDNA that made up the material.

As originally analysed: Reference gene primer amplification in the assay estimated nucleated cell counts. Sequenced by immunoSEQ multiplex PCR; TCRdb stores in-frame clones only, minus some. V and J calls and clone size are given by that table; D and trimming were obtained from the DNA. Among some 220,000 clones listed, around 80% were seen once. Sequencing input: peripheral blood. This receptor was taken from a human donor in a cohort sampled during active COVID-19.

This chain's CDR3 is CASSQLTSATGELFF. For the CDR3, the DNA is TGCGCCAGCAGCCAGCTTACTAGCGCCACCGGGGAGCTGTTTTTT. This chain joins TRBV4-1 and TRBJ2-2, with 7 bases aligning to TRBD2. CDR1 is MGHRA and CDR2 is YSYEKL in the germline V gene. CDR3 length: 15 amino acids. The V segment lost 3 bases and the J segment 4 bases; nucleotides outside the gene matches: 5.